This TCR beta chain was sequenced for a study of blood T cell repertoires in COVID-19. Study-wide background: T cells, B-cell-depleted T cells, or PBMCs provided the cDNA or gDNA that served as material.

Profiled with immunoSEQ multiplex PCR; TCRdb holds only in-frame clones, not every one. Among about 65,000 clones listed, 75% to 90% were seen once. V shed 5 bases and J shed 9 bases, with 13 bases lying between them. Germline V gene lookup returns CDR1 LNHDA and CDR2 SQIVND (reference sequence). The CDR3 contains 12 residues. The sequenced sample consisted of peripheral blood. The chain carries TRBV19 and TRBJ1-1; weak D call: TRBD1 (6 bases). The TCR comes from an older man with acute or convalescent COVID-19. CDR3 sequence reads: CASSVSGTKAFF. In nucleotides, the CDR3 is TGTGCCAGTAGTGTTTCCGGGACAAAAGCTTTCTTT.